This T cell receptor (beta chain) comes out of a study of graft-versus-host responses after intestinal transplantation. Overall study context: Recipients were given multivisceral, liver-intestinal, or isolated intestinal transplants. Induction with anti-thymocyte globulin, then tacrolimus and steroids for about 3 years, was given to all recipients.

Concerning this clone: What it recognizes is unknown.

TCRdb's table, derived via immunoSEQ multiplex PCR, lists solely in-frame clones and lacks some. The data contain more than 100,000 clones, 85% to 95% of them seen just once; the ten biggest clones take up around 3.3%. Study results and limitations: The recipient marrow held GvH clones, and some of them showed up first in ileum or blood. Allografts from individuals with graft-donor T cell macrochimerism displayed high graft-versus-host to host-versus-graft clonal ratios.

This TCR derives from a human donor who received an intestinal transplant. This specimen was unstimulated CD8+ T cells sorted from spleen or lymph node cells, taken before intestinal transplant.

CDR3 DNA: TGCGCCAGCAGCCCGGGAGGAAACTACGAGCAGTACTTC. Translating gives CASSPGGNYEQYF. The chain combines TRBV4-1 with TRBJ2-5; 7 bases map to TRBD2. With the DNA end fitting TRBJ2-7 better, the J assignment may be wrong. This CDR3 contains 13 residues. Germline CDR1 MGHRA, CDR2 YSYEKL.